Included here is one T cell receptor beta chain sequence, with context. Its antigen is unknown. There are no base qualities to consult, and no much larger clone falls within one base. These data belong to a study of OX40 agonist ivuxolimab in advanced cancers. At the level of the whole study: Ivuxolimab, which targeted the costimulatory receptor OX40 (CD134), was an agonistic, fully human IgG2 monoclonal antibody. Intravenous ivuxolimab was administered to patients every 2 weeks at six dose levels: 0.01, 0.1, 0.3, 1.5, 3 and 10 mg/kg. Of the roughly 52 dose-escalation patients, hepatocellular carcinoma was present in approximately 20, melanoma in roughly 15, renal cell carcinoma in 9 and head and neck cancer in 9. In the dose-escalation cohort, 82.7% of patients were male, and the mean age was approximately 64 years, with a range of roughly 23 to 85. Prior anti-PD-1, anti-PD-L1 or anti-CTLA-4 therapy was permitted, and checkpoint inhibitors had been received by roughly 40% of dose-escalation patients. Partial responses occurred in three dose-escalation patients: two with cutaneous melanoma and one with hepatocellular carcinoma. Peripheral TCRbeta sequencing aimed to test whether ivuxolimab altered TCR sequence diversity and caused clonal T-cell expansion. The paper reports the monotherapy dose-escalation portion (N of about 50 patients) of the phase I ivuxolimab trial. What the study reported, not specific to this receptor: Clonal expansion of both CD4+ and CD8+ blood T cells was observed from baseline to week 6 at doses 0.1 to 3.0 mg/kg. After ivuxolimab, CD8+ T cells had more expanded clones than CD4+ T cells on average. In the 0.1-3.0 mg/kg groups, partial responders were among the patients with the lowest normalized peripheral clonal expansion, particularly in CD8+ T cells. The antigen specificity of the clonally expanded peripheral T cells was not determined. Low levels of normalized T-cell clonal expansion were also shown by some nonresponding patients.

Patients with autoimmune disease history or receiving systemic immunosuppression were excluded from the trial. Peripheral blood for TCR sequencing was drawn from every dose cohort at baseline, at cycle 4 day 1 and at cycle 7 day 1. Samples came from an open-label, multicenter, first-in-human phase I dose-escalation trial of ivuxolimab. The trial enrolled adults with locally advanced or metastatic head and neck squamous cell, hepatocellular, melanoma or renal cell carcinoma. CD4+ and CD8+ T cells were sorted separately from peripheral blood before TCR sequencing. Genomic DNA was extracted from sorted cells for sequencing of the TCRbeta CDR3 region. The immunoSEQ Assay was used to sequence the TCRbeta CDR3 regions. The immuneACCESS repertoire file appears here via TCRdb, limited to in-frame rearrangements. These files lack a portion of the clones; in checked studies, under half of the deficit traces to unresolved V genes, and the cause of the others is not known. Within this sample are about 46,000 clones, with just over 85% of them counted one time only. The ten largest clonotypes hold approximately 50% of the sample.

The starting material was CD4+ or CD8+ T cells sorted from blood, obtained in a trial of the OX40 agonist ivuxolimab. This TCR was sampled from an adult with an advanced solid tumor such as melanoma, head and neck, liver or kidney cancer.

The CDR3 is CASSLGGQGVLTEAFF. The nucleotide sequence reads as follows: TGTGCCAGCAGCTTAGGTGGACAGGGGGTTTTAACTGAAGCTTTCTTT. The V and J segments used are TRBV13 and TRBJ1-1, and 10 junction bases match TRBD1. From the cysteine through the phenylalanine, the CDR3 covers 16 amino acids. Left in the record is the CDR3 DNA by itself, 48 bases read in frame from the first base. Germline trimming: 0 bases from V, 5 bases from J; junction bases outside gene matches: 6. CDR1 and CDR2 are read off the germline V gene (reference sequence) as PRHDT and FYEKMQ.